This T cell receptor (beta chain) was recorded in a study of blood T cell repertoires in COVID-19 (TCRdb year 2020). General notes on the study: Samples from collaborators originated in the United States, Italy and Spain and spanned both the acute and convalescent phases of COVID-19. A de-identified subject ID, COVID-19 status, age in years and sex were almost always included in the sample metadata. The samples were drawn from the first 160 participants of the ongoing ImmuneRACE study and from 950 to 1,500 subjects provided by 6 global collaborators. HLA class I and class II types, where available, came from metadata supplied by the sample provider rather than from assay-based typing. Subjects who had been exposed to COVID-19, were actively infected with it, or had recovered from it provided the deeply sampled blood TCRbeta repertoires that made up the dataset. The material from the prospective study consisted of cDNA or gDNA derived from T cells, B-cell-depleted T cells, or PBMCs. The repertoires were released in a freely available public database meant as a resource for research on the immune response to SARS-CoV-2.

Overall study outcomes, separate from this receptor: The quantity of clinical and demographic metadata differed by source and by participant and was supplied without curation.

The collaborating institutions used their own protocols to collect whole blood in K2EDTA tubes. For TCRbeta analysis, collaborators shipped samples in one of three forms: frozen whole blood, isolated PBMCs, or DNA extracted from either of those sample types. Worth noting for this clone: Its binding antigen is unknown. The sample holds no much larger clone one base away, and base qualities are not on file.

TCRbeta CDR3 regions were amplified from genomic DNA using the immunoSEQ Assay, a bias-controlled multiplex PCR. On the study's bioinformatics: Nucleated cell counts per sample were estimated from amplification of reference gene primers within the assay. Sequence reads were collapsed and filtered to measure the absolute abundance of every unique TCRbeta CDR3 rearrangement. Productive Simpson clonality was computed per sample as the square root of Simpson's diversity index over productive rearrangements. TCRdb mirrors the immuneACCESS table, restricted to in-frame sequences. Some clones are absent from its copies; in checked studies, under half trace to an unresolved V gene, and the reason for the others is unknown. V and J calls plus clone size are reproduced from that table; the DNA served to infer D and trimming. This sample comprises roughly 200,000 clones, 80% to 90% of them detected only once. 11% of the sample rests with the top ten.

The germline V and J ends show losses of 6 bases and 5 bases respectively, and no gene match explains 1 base of the junction. CDR3 length: 13 amino acids, cysteine to phenylalanine. Only the CDR3 DNA is retained, 39 bases long and in frame from the first base. From the germline V gene (reference sequence), CDR1 is MNHNY and CDR2 is SVGAGI. The chain is encoded by TRBV6-6 joined to TRBJ1-6; 7 junctional bases match TRBD1. This TCR was recovered from a human donor with active or convalescent COVID-19. The donor label of this sample is uncertain. The sequenced sample was peripheral blood. The nucleotide sequence is TGTGCCAGCAGGCAGGGGGATAATTCACCCCTCCACTTT. Translated, this is CASRQGDNSPLHF.